A selection of T cell receptor beta chains follows, all from one sample in a study of T cells in localized non-small cell lung cancer. Measured with immunoSEQ multiplex PCR; TCRdb has only the in-frame clones, and not every one. Here the sample spans over 15,000 clones, about 85% being singletons. The sample was peripheral blood, taken before any cancer treatment. All receptors derive from a male donor aged 60 or over with stage I lung adenocarcinoma. The CDR3 runs from the conserved cysteine through the conserved F or W. The D gene is left open where the match is weak. Expanded clones are given a class, and other clones once, few, many or no size at all.

clone size: NA; CDR3 length: 15; J gene: TRBJ2-2; V gene: TRBV5-4; D gene: NA; CDR3 DNA: TGTGCCAGCAGCCGGACCTTAAACGATGCCGGGGAGCTGTTTTTT; CDR3 protein: CASSRTLNDAGELFF
clone size: few; CDR3 length: 14; J gene: TRBJ1-1; V gene: TRBV9; D gene: TRBD1; CDR3 DNA: TGTGCCAGCAGCGGGGAGGACAGGGAGACTGAAGCTTTCTTT; CDR3 protein: CASSGEDRETEAFF
clone size: NA; CDR3 length: 16; J gene: TRBJ1-2; V gene: TRBV18; D gene: NA; CDR3 DNA: TGTGCCAGCTCACCACGGCCCGGGTTGACGGACTATGGCTACACCTTC; CDR3 protein: CASSPRPGLTDYGYTF
clone size: NA; CDR3 length: 14; J gene: TRBJ1-1; V gene: TRBV30; D gene: TRBD1; CDR3 DNA: TGTGCCTGGACCCAGGGGGCGAGAGGCACTGAAGCTTTCTTT; CDR3 protein: CAWTQGARGTEAFF
clone size: NA; CDR3 length: 13; J gene: TRBJ1-6; V gene: TRBV18; D gene: NA; CDR3 DNA: TGTGCCAGCTCACCCAGGGAAGATTCACCCCTCCACTTT; CDR3 protein: CASSPREDSPLHF
clone size: NA; CDR3 length: 14; J gene: TRBJ1-5; V gene: TRBV28; D gene: NA; CDR3 DNA: TGTGCCAGCAGCCTTAGCTATAGCAATCAGCCCCAGCATTTT; CDR3 protein: CASSLSYSNQPQHF
clone size: NA; CDR3 length: 14; J gene: TRBJ2-5; V gene: TRBV2; D gene: TRBD1; CDR3 DNA: TGTGCCAGCAGTGAAGAGGGGGCAGGGAAGACCCAGTACTTC; CDR3 protein: CASSEEGAGKTQYF
clone size: few; CDR3 length: 14; J gene: TRBJ2-7; V gene: TRBV6-6; D gene: NA; CDR3 DNA: TGTGCCAGCAAGCCCCCTGGCAGGTCCTACGAGCAGTACTTC; CDR3 protein: CASKPPGRSYEQYF
clone size: NA; CDR3 length: 13; J gene: TRBJ2-1; V gene: TRBV5-1; D gene: NA; CDR3 DNA: TGCGCCAGCAGACCTGGGCCCAACAATGAGCAGTTCTTC; CDR3 protein: CASRPGPNNEQFF
clone size: few; CDR3 length: 14; J gene: TRBJ1-1; V gene: TRBV28; D gene: NA; CDR3 DNA: TGTGCCAGCAGTTTGGCAAGGGAGAACACTGAAGCTTTCTTT; CDR3 protein: CASSLARENTEAFF
clone size: NA; CDR3 length: 15; J gene: TRBJ2-7; V gene: TRBV30; D gene: NA; CDR3 DNA: TGTGCCTGGGGTGACAGGCAAGCCCTGGTAGGGGAGCAGTACTTC; CDR3 protein: CAWGDRQALVGEQYF
clone size: NA; CDR3 length: 14; J gene: TRBJ2-2; V gene: TRBV5-8; D gene: NA; CDR3 DNA: TGTGCCAGCAGCTTTAGTTCCCACACCGGGGAGCTGTTTTTT; CDR3 protein: CASSFSSHTGELFF
clone size: NA; CDR3 length: 14; J gene: TRBJ1-1; V gene: TRBV6-5; D gene: NA; CDR3 DNA: TGTGCCAGCAGTTACTCGCCAGGGGACACTGAAGCTTTCTTT; CDR3 protein: CASSYSPGDTEAFF
clone size: NA; CDR3 length: 15; J gene: TRBJ2-1; V gene: TRBV7-9; D gene: NA; CDR3 DNA: TGTGCCAGCAGCTTACAACTCGACGGATTAAATGAGCAGTTCTTC; CDR3 protein: CASSLQLDGLNEQFF
clone size: NA; CDR3 length: 15; J gene: TRBJ2-5; V gene: TRBV7-2; D gene: TRBD2; CDR3 DNA: TGTGCCAGCAGCTTGACTAGCGGGCCCCAAGAGACCCAGTACTTC; CDR3 protein: CASSLTSGPQETQYF
clone size: NA; CDR3 length: 14; J gene: TRBJ1-5; V gene: TRBV28; D gene: TRBD1; CDR3 DNA: TGTGCCAGCGGGACAGGGGGACGCAATCAGCCCCAGCATTTT; CDR3 protein: CASGTGGRNQPQHF
clone size: once; CDR3 length: 14; J gene: TRBJ2-1; V gene: TRBV6-1; D gene: NA; CDR3 DNA: TGTGCCAGCAGTGAAAGGTTGTCGTACAATGAGCAGTTCTTC; CDR3 protein: CASSERLSYNEQFF
clone size: NA; CDR3 length: 15; J gene: TRBJ2-3; V gene: TRBV7-3; D gene: TRBD1; CDR3 DNA: TGTGCCAGCAGCCCACGGGACAGCCACACAGATACGCAGTATTTT; CDR3 protein: CASSPRDSHTDTQYF
clone size: NA; CDR3 length: 11; J gene: TRBJ1-4; V gene: TRBV29-1; D gene: NA; CDR3 DNA: TGCAGCGTCTTAGGCGATGAAAAACTGTTTTTT; CDR3 protein: CSVLGDEKLFF
clone size: NA; CDR3 length: 16; J gene: TRBJ1-4; V gene: TRBV4-3; D gene: NA; CDR3 DNA: TGCGCCAGCAGCCAGGGCCAGGGGAGAACTAATGAAAAACTGTTTTTT; CDR3 protein: CASSQGQGRTNEKLFF